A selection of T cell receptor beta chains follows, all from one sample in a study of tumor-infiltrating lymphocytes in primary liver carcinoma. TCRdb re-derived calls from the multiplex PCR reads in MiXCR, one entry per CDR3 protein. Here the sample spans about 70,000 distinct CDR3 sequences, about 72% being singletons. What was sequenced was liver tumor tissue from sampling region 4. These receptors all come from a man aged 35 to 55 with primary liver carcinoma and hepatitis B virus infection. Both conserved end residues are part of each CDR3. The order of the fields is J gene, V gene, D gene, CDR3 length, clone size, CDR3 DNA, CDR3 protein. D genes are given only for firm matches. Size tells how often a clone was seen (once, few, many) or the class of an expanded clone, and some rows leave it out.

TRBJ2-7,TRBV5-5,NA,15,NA,TGTGCCAGCAGCTTGGTTGGGGGTGTACCCTACGAACAGTACTTC,CASSLVGGVPYEQYF
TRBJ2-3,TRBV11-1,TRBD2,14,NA,TGTGCCAACGCGGGGGAAGCTGGCACAGATACGCAGTATTTT,CANAGEAGTDTQYF
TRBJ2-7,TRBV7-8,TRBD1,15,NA,TGTGCCAGCAGCTTGGGACAGGGAGTTCAGTACGAGCAGTACTTC,CASSLGQGVQYEQYF
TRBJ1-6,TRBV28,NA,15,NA,TGTGCCAACAGTTCAGAGGGCGAAGGAAATTCACCCCTCCATTTT,CANSSEGEGNSPLHF
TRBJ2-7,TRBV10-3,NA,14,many,TGTGCCATCAGTGAGTCGGGGGGCATCGAGAAGCAGTACTTC,CAISESGGIEKQYF
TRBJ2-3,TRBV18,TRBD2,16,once,TGTGCCGGCTCAACGCGGCGGGGGTCCAGCACAGATACGCAGTATTTT,CAGSTRRGSSTDTQYF
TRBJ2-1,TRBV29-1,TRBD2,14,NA,TGTAGCATCCTCAAAGCGGGAGGGCCAAATACGCAGTTCTTC,CSILKAGGPNTQFF
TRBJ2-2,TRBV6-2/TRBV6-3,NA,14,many,TGTGCCACCTCGATGCGGTTTGGCACCGGGGAGCTGTTTTTT,CATSMRFGTGELFF
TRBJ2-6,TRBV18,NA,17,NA,TGTGCCAGCTCACCACGACCCGGGTCACCTGGGGCCAACGTCCTGACTTTC,CASSPRPGSPGANVLTF
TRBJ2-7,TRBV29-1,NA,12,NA,TGCAGGGACAAAGGCAAGTCCTACGAGCAGTACTTC,CRDKGKSYEQYF
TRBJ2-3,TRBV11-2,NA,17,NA,NA,CDSSIYLCSVVQHTQYF
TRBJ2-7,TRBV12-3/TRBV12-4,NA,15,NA,TGTGCCAGCAGACCACGAGGAGAGGGGAACTACGAGCAGTACTTC,CASRPRGEGNYEQYF
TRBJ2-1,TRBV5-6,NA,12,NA,TGTGCCAGCAGCTCTGGGTACAATGAGCAGTTCTTC,CASSSGYNEQFF
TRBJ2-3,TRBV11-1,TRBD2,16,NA,TGTGACAGCAGCAAGGGACTAGCGGTTAGTACTGATACGCAGTATTTT,CDSSKGLAVSTDTQYF
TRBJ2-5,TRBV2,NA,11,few,TGTGCCAGCGCCCTGGGGGAGACTCAGTGCTTC,CASALGETQCF
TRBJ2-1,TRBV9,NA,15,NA,TGTTCCAGCAGCGCCTCTCCAAGCTCCTACAATGAGCAGTTCTTC,CSSSASPSSYNEQFF
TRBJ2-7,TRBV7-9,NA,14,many,TGTGCCAGCAGCACCACACAGGGCTCCTACGAGCAGTACTTC,CASSTTQGSYEQYF
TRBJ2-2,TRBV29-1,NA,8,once,TGCAGCGTGGGGGAGCTGTTTTTT,CSVGELFF
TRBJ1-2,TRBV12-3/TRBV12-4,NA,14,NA,TGTGCTAGCAGTTCCACAGGGTACGGGGGTGACTACACCTTC,CASSSTGYGGDYTF
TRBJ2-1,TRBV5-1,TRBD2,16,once,TGCGCCAGCGAGAAACTAGCGGGAAGTCCCTACAATGAGCAGTTCTTC,CASEKLAGSPYNEQFF
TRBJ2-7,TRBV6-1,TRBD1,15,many,TGTGCCAGCAGAAGGATAGGACAGGGAAGAGACGAGCAGTACTTC,CASRRIGQGRDEQYF
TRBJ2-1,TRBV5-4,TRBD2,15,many,TGTGCCAGCAGCTCTTTGGGAGGGGTCTACAATGAGCAGTTCTTC,CASSSLGGVYNEQFF
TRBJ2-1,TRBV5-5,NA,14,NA,TGTGCCAGCAGCTTGCTGTCCAGCGGGAATGAGCAGTTCTTC,CASSLLSSGNEQFF
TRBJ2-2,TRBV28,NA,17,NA,TGTGCCAGCAGTTTATCCTTGACACTAAAGGACACCGGGGAGCTGTTTTTT,CASSLSLTLKDTGELFF
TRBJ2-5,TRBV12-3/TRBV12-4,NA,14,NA,TGTGCCACCAGTTTAGGGCAGACTCGAGAGACCCAGTACTTC,CATSLGQTRETQYF
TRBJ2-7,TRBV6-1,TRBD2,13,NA,TGTGCCAGTAGAGAAGAGACTAGCGGGAGTGAGTACTTC,CASREETSGSEYF
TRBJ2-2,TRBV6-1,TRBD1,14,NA,TGTGCCAGCACCCGACAGGGGGCAACGGGAGGGCTGTTTTTT,CASTRQGATGGLFF
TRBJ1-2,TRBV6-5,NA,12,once,TGTGCCAGGGGGATTGAGGACTATGGCTACACATTC,CARGIEDYGYTF
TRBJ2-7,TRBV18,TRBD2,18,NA,TGTGCCAACTCTACGGGACTAGCGGGAGGCCCTAGCTCCTACGAGCAGTACTTC,CANSTGLAGGPSSYEQYF
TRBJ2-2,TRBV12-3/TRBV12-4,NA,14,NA,TGTGCCAACATCGAGTCAGAGAACACCGGGGAGTTGTTTTTT,CANIESENTGELFF
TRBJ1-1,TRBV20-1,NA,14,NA,TGCAGTGCTAGTCCCGACGGGACCGGGATTGAAGCTTTCTTT,CSASPDGTGIEAFF
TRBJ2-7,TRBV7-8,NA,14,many,TGTGCCAGCAGCTTAATAGGGGGGTCCTACGAGCAGTACTTC,CASSLIGGSYEQYF
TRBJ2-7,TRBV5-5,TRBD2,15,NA,TGTGCCAACAGCCGGGGACTAGGGCCATTCTACGAGCAGTACTTC,CANSRGLGPFYEQYF
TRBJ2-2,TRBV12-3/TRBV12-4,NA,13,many,TGTGCCAGCAGTCCAGGGCGGGGCGGGGAGCTGTTTTTT,CASSPGRGGELFF
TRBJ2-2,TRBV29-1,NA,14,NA,TGCAGCGTTGAGTCCAGGCGGGACACCGGGGGGCTGCTTTTT,CSVESRRDTGGLLF
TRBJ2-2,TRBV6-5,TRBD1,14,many,TGTGCCAGCAGTTCGACAGGGGGCACCGGGGAGCTGTTTTTT,CASSSTGGTGELFF
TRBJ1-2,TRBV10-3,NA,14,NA,TGTGCCATCATTGAATGGGCATCCAACTATGGCTACAGCTTC,CAIIEWASNYGYSF
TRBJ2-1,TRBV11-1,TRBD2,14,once,TGTGCCAGCAGCCTGGGACTAGCCATGGGTGAGCAGTTCTTC,CASSLGLAMGEQFF
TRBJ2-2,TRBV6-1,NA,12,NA,TGTACCAGCAGTCCCGATCACGGGGAGCTATTTTTT,CTSSPDHGELFF
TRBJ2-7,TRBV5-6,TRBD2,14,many,TGTGCCAGCAGCCCTAGCGGGATTCCCTACGAGCAGTACTTC,CASSPSGIPYEQYF
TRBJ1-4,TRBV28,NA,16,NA,TGTGCCAGCAGTCCCTCAGTACTCGCAACTAATGAAAAACTGTTTTTT,CASSPSVLATNEKLFF
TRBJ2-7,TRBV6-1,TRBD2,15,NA,TGTGGCAGCTTACCACTAGCGGGAGCGCCCTACGACCAGTACTTC,CGSLPLAGAPYDQYF
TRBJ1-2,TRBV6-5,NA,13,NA,TGTGCCAGCTCCAGAGGGCCGCGACGTGGCTACACCTTC,CASSRGPRRGYTF
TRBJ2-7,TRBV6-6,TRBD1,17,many,TGTGCCAGCAGTTACTCTCCTGGGCAGGGGGTCGGGTACGAGCAGTACTTC,CASSYSPGQGVGYEQYF
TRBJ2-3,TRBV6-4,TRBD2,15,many,TGTGCCAGCAGTGACTCCGCGGGAGGGCCAGATACGCAGTATTTT,CASSDSAGGPDTQYF
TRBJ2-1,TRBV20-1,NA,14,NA,TGCAGTGCTAGGGGTCTAGAATCCTACAATGAGCAGTTCTTC,CSARGLESYNEQFF
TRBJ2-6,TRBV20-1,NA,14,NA,TGCAGTGTTAGAGAAGGGGACGGGGCCAACGTCCTGACTTTC,CSVREGDGANVLTF
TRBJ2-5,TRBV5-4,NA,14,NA,TGTGCGAGCAGCAGGGGGGGAACGGCAGAGACCCAGTACTTC,CASSRGGTAETQYF
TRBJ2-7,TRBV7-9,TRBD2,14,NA,TGTGCCAGCAGCTTAGGGGACTATTCCTGCGAACAGTACTTC,CASSLGDYSCEQYF
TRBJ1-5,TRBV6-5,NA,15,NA,TGTGTCAGCAGTCTAGGGGCCTCGACCAATCAGCCCCAGCATTTT,CVSSLGASTNQPQHF
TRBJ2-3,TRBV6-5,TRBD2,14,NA,TGTGCCAACTCGGGACTAGCGGGGGCTTTCGCGCAATATTTT,CANSGLAGAFAQYF
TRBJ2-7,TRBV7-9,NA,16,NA,TGTGCCAGCAGCTTAGGGCTAGCGACCTCCACCTACGAGCAGTGCTTC,CASSLGLATSTYEQCF
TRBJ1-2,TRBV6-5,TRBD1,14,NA,TGTGCCAGCAGTATGCAGGGGGGACAGGATGGCTACACCTTC,CASSMQGGQDGYTF
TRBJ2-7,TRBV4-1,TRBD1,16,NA,TGTGCCTGCAGCCAAGGAGGACAGGGTTCCTACTACGAGCAGTACTTC,CACSQGGQGSYYEQYF
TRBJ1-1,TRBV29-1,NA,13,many,TGCAGCGTAGGTCGGACAGAGGGCACTGAAGCTTTCTTT,CSVGRTEGTEAFF
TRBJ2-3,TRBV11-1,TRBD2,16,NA,TGTGCCAGCAGTCTCGGGACTATCACACAAACAGATACACAGTATTTT,CASSLGTITQTDTQYF